A selection of T cell receptor beta chains follows, all from one sample in a study of blood T cell repertoires in COVID-19. TCRdb keeps only in-frame clones here, not all; method: immunoSEQ multiplex PCR. The repertoire includes over 90,000 clones, about 80% of them detected once, and approximately 12% sits in the top ten. Sequenced: peripheral blood. All receptors derive from a human donor in a cohort sampled during active COVID-19. Each CDR3 is given with its conserved first and last residue. Each record gives: clone size, J gene, D gene, V gene, CDR3 protein, CDR3 DNA. The D gene is left open where the match is weak. A clone size is listed for some rows: how often the clone was seen (once, few, many), or a class if it is expanded.

size: .; J: TRBJ2-4; D: TRBD2; V: TRBV7-2; CDR3: CASSLELAGAPLQYF; DNA: TGTGCCAGCAGCTTAGAACTAGCGGGGGCCCCGCTCCAGTACTTC
size: .; J: TRBJ1-2; D: .; V: TRBV9; CDR3: CASSAGTTLPYGYTF; DNA: TGTGCCAGCAGCGCCGGGACAACGCTACCTTATGGCTACACCTTC
size: .; J: TRBJ2-7; D: .; V: TRBV3-1/TRBV3-2; CDR3: CASSQVSGYEQYF; DNA: TGTGCCAGCAGCCAAGTTTCGGGCTACGAGCAGTACTTC
size: .; J: TRBJ1-5; D: .; V: TRBV5-1; CDR3: CASSLGSGDQPQHF; DNA: TGCGCCAGCAGCTTGGGGTCAGGCGATCAGCCCCAGCATTTT
size: .; J: TRBJ2-1; D: .; V: TRBV15; CDR3: CATSRGRGPTYNEQFF; DNA: TGTGCCACCAGCAGAGGGCGCGGGCCTACCTACAATGAGCAGTTCTTC
size: .; J: TRBJ1-2; D: TRBD1; V: TRBV29-1; CDR3: CSAGDRGYGYTF; DNA: TGCAGCGCCGGGGACAGGGGGTATGGCTACACCTTC
size: .; J: TRBJ2-1; D: TRBD2; V: TRBV10-1; CDR3: CASSESGVGEGEQFF; DNA: TGCGCCAGCAGTGAGTCGGGAGTAGGGGAGGGAGAGCAGTTCTTC
size: .; J: TRBJ2-2; D: TRBD1; V: TRBV19; CDR3: CASSLPGQGVGNTGELFF; DNA: TGTGCCAGTAGTCTCCCGGGACAGGGAGTAGGGAACACCGGGGAGCTGTTTTTT
size: .; J: TRBJ2-2; D: .; V: TRBV11-3; CDR3: CASSPLPGVNTGELFF; DNA: TGTGCCAGCAGCCCCCTTCCGGGGGTCAACACCGGGGAGCTGTTTTTT
size: .; J: TRBJ2-1; D: .; V: TRBV15; CDR3: CATSRQGVYNEQFF; DNA: TGTGCCACCAGCAGGCAGGGTGTCTACAATGAGCAGTTCTTC
size: .; J: TRBJ1-3; D: .; V: TRBV6-6; CDR3: CASSTTNQKGNTIYF; DNA: TGTGCCAGCAGTACCACAAACCAAAAGGGAAACACCATATATTTT
size: .; J: TRBJ1-1; D: .; V: TRBV5-5; CDR3: CASSPGRGADTEAFF; DNA: TGTGCCAGCAGCCCGGGACGGGGGGCCGACACTGAAGCTTTCTTT
size: .; J: TRBJ2-3; D: .; V: TRBV9; CDR3: CASSVHNYDTQYF; DNA: TGTGCCAGCAGCGTCCATAACTATGATACGCAGTATTTT
size: .; J: TRBJ2-3; D: TRBD2; V: TRBV5-1; CDR3: CASRRTSEQYTQYF; DNA: TGCGCCAGCAGACGGACTAGCGAACAGTATACGCAGTATTTT
size: few; J: TRBJ2-1; D: .; V: TRBV7-3; CDR3: CASSPDPGAYNEQFF; DNA: TGTGCCAGCAGCCCCGATCCCGGGGCCTACAATGAGCAGTTCTTC
size: .; J: TRBJ2-7; D: .; V: TRBV2; CDR3: CASSPTYEQYF; DNA: TGTGCCAGCAGCCCAACCTACGAGCAGTACTTC
size: once; J: TRBJ2-7; D: TRBD2; V: TRBV7-2; CDR3: CASSQGLNTYEQYF; DNA: TGTGCCAGCAGCCAGGGACTAAATACCTACGAGCAGTACTTC
size: .; J: TRBJ2-1; D: TRBD1; V: TRBV12-3/TRBV12-4; CDR3: CASSTGGAQFF; DNA: TGTGCCAGCAGCACAGGGGGAGCGCAGTTCTTC
size: .; J: TRBJ2-7; D: .; V: TRBV7-6; CDR3: CASSLGGSGASYEQYF; DNA: TGTGCCAGCAGCCTAGGGGGCAGCGGGGCTTCCTACGAGCAGTACTTC
size: .; J: TRBJ2-1; D: .; V: TRBV7-2; CDR3: CASSLARGSSYNEQFF; DNA: TGTGCCAGCAGCTTAGCGAGGGGGAGCTCCTACAATGAGCAGTTCTTC
size: .; J: TRBJ2-2; D: .; V: TRBV11-2; CDR3: CASRLLTGLAGELFF; DNA: TGTGCCAGCAGGCTATTAACTGGACTTGCCGGGGAGCTGTTTTTT
size: .; J: TRBJ1-1; D: .; V: TRBV6-4; CDR3: CASRAGRQNTEAFF; DNA: TGTGCCAGCAGAGCCGGGAGACAGAACACTGAAGCTTTCTTT
size: .; J: TRBJ2-2; D: .; V: TRBV4-3; CDR3: CASRWQLATGELFF; DNA: TGCGCCAGCAGATGGCAGTTGGCCACCGGGGAGCTGTTTTTT
size: .; J: TRBJ1-3; D: TRBD1; V: TRBV30; CDR3: CAWMTGSSGNTIYF; DNA: TGTGCCTGGATGACAGGGAGCTCTGGAAACACCATATATTTT
size: .; J: TRBJ1-5; D: TRBD1; V: TRBV5-1; CDR3: CASSHGTGNQPQHF; DNA: TGCGCCAGCAGCCATGGGACAGGCAATCAGCCCCAGCATTTT
size: once; J: TRBJ1-1; D: TRBD1; V: TRBV3-1/TRBV3-2; CDR3: CASSHTGGNTEAFF; DNA: TGTGCCAGCAGCCACACAGGGGGAAACACTGAAGCTTTCTTT
size: .; J: TRBJ1-2; D: TRBD1; V: TRBV10-3; CDR3: CATQGDRGYGYTF; DNA: TGTGCCACCCAGGGGGACAGAGGGTATGGCTACACCTTC
size: .; J: TRBJ2-1; D: TRBD2; V: TRBV6-2/TRBV6-3; CDR3: CASSPSGLAGNNEQFF; DNA: TGTGCCAGCAGCCCAAGCGGACTAGCGGGGAACAATGAGCAGTTCTTC
size: .; J: TRBJ1-2; D: .; V: TRBV20-1; CDR3: CSANLVGGYTF; DNA: TGCAGTGCTAACCTAGTCGGTGGCTACACCTTC